This TCR beta chain was sequenced during a study of blood T cell repertoires in COVID-19. Study summary: PBMCs, B-cell-depleted T cells, or T cells provided the cDNA or gDNA that made up the material.

TCRdb keeps only in-frame clones here, not all; method: immunoSEQ multiplex PCR. The repertoire includes 140,000 to 150,000 clones, more than 75% of them detected once, and more than 6.5% sits in the top ten. Trimming removed 5 bases from V and 11 bases from J; junction bases left unmatched: 11. The germline gives CDR1 LGHDT, CDR2 YNNKEL (reference sequence). The CDR3 length is 13 residues. The sample taken for sequencing was peripheral blood. This chain links TRBV3-1 (or the pseudogene TRBV3-2) with TRBJ1-1; 7 bases are shared with TRBD1. This TCR derives from a woman aged 45-65 years with active or convalescent COVID-19. The CDR3 loop reads CASSDRVGLWAFF. CDR3 sequence (DNA): TGTGCCAGCAGCGACAGGGTGGGCTTGTGGGCTTTCTTT.